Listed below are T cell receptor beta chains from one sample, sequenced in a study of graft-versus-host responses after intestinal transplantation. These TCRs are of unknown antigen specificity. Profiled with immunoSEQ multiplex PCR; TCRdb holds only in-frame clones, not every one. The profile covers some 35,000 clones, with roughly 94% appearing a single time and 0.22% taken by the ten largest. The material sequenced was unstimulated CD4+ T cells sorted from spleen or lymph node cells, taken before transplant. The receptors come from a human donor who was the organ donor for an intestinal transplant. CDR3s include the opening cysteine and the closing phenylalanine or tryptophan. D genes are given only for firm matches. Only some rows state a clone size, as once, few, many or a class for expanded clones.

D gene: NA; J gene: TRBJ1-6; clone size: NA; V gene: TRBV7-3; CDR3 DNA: TGTGCCAGCAGCTTATTCGCAGAGGGTTCACCCCTCCACTTT; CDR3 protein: CASSLFAEGSPLHF
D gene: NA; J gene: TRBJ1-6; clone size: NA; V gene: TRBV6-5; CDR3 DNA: TGTGCCAGCAGTTACTCGGGGGGCGCGGGTAATTCACCCCTCCACTTT; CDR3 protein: CASSYSGGAGNSPLHF
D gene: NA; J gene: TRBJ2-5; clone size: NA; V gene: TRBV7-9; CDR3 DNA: TGTGCCAGCAGCTTGGGGCTGTCTCAAGAGACCCAGTACTTC; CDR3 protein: CASSLGLSQETQYF
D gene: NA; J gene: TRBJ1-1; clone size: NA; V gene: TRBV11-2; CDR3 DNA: TGTGCCAGCAGCTTAGGACAGGTTAGAATGAACACTGAAGCTTTCTTT; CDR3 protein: CASSLGQVRMNTEAFF
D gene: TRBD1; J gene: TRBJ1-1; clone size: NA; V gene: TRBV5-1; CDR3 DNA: TGCGCCAGCATTGGGACAGGGAACACTGAAGCTTTCTTT; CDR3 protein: CASIGTGNTEAFF
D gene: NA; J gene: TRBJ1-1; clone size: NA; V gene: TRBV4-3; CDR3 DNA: TGCGCCAGCAGCCAAGAGCCGGGGATGAACACTGAAGCTTTCTTT; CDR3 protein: CASSQEPGMNTEAFF
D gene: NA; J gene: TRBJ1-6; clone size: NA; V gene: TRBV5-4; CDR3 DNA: TGTGCCAGCAGCTTGGACAGCTCCTATAATTCACCCCTCCACTTT; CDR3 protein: CASSLDSSYNSPLHF
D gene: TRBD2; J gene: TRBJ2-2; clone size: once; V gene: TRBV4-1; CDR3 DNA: TGCGCCAGCAGCCTCCCCCCCAGGACCCAGCGGGGCAACACCGGGGAGCTGTTTTTT; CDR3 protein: CASSLPPRTQRGNTGELFF
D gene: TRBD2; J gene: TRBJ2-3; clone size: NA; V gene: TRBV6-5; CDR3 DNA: TGTGCCAGCAGTTACGTCGGTAGCGGGGGAACAGATACGCAGTATTTT; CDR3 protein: CASSYVGSGGTDTQYF
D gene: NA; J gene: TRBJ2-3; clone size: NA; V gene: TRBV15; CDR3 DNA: TGTGCCACCAGCAGAGAACTAGCTTTGACAGATACGCAGTATTTT; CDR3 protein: CATSRELALTDTQYF
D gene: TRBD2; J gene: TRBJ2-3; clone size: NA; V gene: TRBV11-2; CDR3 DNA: TGTGCCAGCAGCTTACTAGCGGGGGGCACAGATACGCAGTATTTT; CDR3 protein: CASSLLAGGTDTQYF
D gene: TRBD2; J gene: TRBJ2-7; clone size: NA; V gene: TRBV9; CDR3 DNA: TGTGCCAGCAGCGTATTAGCGGGGGGGCCCTACGAGCAGTACTTC; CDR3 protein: CASSVLAGGPYEQYF
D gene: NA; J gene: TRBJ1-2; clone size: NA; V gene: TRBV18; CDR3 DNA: TGTGCCAGCTCACCAACAGTCCCGACCCCCTTTGGTGGCTACACCTTC; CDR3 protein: CASSPTVPTPFGGYTF
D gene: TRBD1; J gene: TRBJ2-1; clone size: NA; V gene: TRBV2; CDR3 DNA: TGTGCCAGCAGGGGACAGGGGTACAATGAGCAGTTCTTC; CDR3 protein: CASRGQGYNEQFF
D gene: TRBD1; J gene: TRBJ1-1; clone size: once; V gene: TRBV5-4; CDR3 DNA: TGTGCCAGCAGCTTGGATGCGACAGGGGGAGCTTTCTTT; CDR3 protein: CASSLDATGGAFF
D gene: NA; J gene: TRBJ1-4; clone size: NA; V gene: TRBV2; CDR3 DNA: TGTGCCAGCAGTGCCGACAGACGACTTAATGAAAAACTGTTTTTT; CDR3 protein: CASSADRRLNEKLFF
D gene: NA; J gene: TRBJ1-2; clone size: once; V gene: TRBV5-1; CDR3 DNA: TGCGCCAGCAGCTTGTCGTCAGACTATGGCTACACCTTC; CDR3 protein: CASSLSSDYGYTF
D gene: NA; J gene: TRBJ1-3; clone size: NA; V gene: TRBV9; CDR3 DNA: TGTGCCAGCAGCGGTACTGGAAACACCATATATTTT; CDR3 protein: CASSGTGNTIYF
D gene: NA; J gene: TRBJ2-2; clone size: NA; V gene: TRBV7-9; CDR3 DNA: TGTGCCAGCAGCTTAGAACTGATGGCCGGGGAGCTGTTTTTT; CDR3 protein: CASSLELMAGELFF
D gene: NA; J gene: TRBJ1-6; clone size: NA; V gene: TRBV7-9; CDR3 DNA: TGTGCCAGCAGCCGACAGAATTCACCCCTCCACTTT; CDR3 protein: CASSRQNSPLHF
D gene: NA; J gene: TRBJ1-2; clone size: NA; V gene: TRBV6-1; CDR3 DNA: TGTGCCAGCAGTACCTTGAGAAACTATGGCTACACCTTC; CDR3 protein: CASSTLRNYGYTF
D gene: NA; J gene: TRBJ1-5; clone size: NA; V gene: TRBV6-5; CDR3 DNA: TGTGCCAGCAGTACAGGGCCCAATCAGCCCCAGCATTTT; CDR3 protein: CASSTGPNQPQHF
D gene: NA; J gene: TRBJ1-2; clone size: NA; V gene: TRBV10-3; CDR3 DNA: TGTGCCATCAGCCCCGGGACCGCTAAAAGCTCTGGCTACACCTTC; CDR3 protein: CAISPGTAKSSGYTF
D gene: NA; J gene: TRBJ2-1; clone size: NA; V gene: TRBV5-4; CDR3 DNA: TGTGCCAGCAGCTTCGTAAGTCCGCCGAACCCCTACAATGAGCAGTTCTTC; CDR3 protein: CASSFVSPPNPYNEQFF
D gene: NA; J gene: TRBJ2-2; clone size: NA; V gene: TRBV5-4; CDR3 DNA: TGTGCCAGCAGCTTCTCGGGGGGCGACACCGGGGAGCTGTTTTTT; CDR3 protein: CASSFSGGDTGELFF
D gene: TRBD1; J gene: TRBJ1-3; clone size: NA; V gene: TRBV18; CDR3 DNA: TGTGCCAGCTCACCACGGACAGGCTCCAGCTCTGGAAACACCATATATTTT; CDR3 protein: CASSPRTGSSSGNTIYF
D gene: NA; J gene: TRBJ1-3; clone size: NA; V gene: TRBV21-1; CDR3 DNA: TGTGCCAGCAGCTACGGGTACGGTGACAGGGGGCTCGACTCTGGAAACACCATATATTTT; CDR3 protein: CASSYGYGDRGLDSGNTIYF
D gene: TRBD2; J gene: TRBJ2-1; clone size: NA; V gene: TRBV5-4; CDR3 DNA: TGTGCCAGCAGCTTCGGGGGGGCAATTCCCAATGAGCAGTTCTTC; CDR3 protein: CASSFGGAIPNEQFF
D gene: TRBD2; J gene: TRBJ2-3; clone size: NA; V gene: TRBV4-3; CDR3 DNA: TGCGCCAGCAGCCAAGATCAACAGCGGGGGACTAGCACAGATACGCAGTATTTT; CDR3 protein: CASSQDQQRGTSTDTQYF
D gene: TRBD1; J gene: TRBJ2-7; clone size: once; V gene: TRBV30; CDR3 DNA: TGTGCCTGGAGCGACAGGGGGCGAGAGCAGTACTTC; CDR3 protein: CAWSDRGREQYF
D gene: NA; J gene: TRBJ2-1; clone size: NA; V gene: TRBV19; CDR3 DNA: TGTGCCAGTAGTGATAACAGGGACAACTACAATGAGCAGTTCTTC; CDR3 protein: CASSDNRDNYNEQFF
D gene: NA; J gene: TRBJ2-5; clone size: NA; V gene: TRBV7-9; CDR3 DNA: TGTGCCAGCAGCCGAGGGGGCCAAGAGACCCAGTACTTC; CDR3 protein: CASSRGGQETQYF
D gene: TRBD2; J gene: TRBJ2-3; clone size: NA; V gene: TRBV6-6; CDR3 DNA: TGTGCCAGCAGTACGACTAGCGGGGTCTCAGATACGCAGTATTTT; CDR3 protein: CASSTTSGVSDTQYF
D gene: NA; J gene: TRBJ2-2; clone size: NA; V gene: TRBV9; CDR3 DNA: TGTGCCAGCAACGCTAGGCGGGTGACGAACACCGGGGAGCTGTTTTTT; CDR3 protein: CASNARRVTNTGELFF
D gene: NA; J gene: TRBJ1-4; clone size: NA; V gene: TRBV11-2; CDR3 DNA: TGTGCCAGCAGCCCACGACACAAGGTTGCAACTAATGAAAAACTGTTTTTT; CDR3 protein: CASSPRHKVATNEKLFF
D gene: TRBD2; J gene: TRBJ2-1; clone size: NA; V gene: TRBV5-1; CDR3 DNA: TGCGCCAGCAGCAGACTAGCGGGAAGCTCCTACAATGAGCAGTTCTTC; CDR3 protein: CASSRLAGSSYNEQFF
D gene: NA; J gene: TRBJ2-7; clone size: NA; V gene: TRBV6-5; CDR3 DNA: TGTGCCAGCAAATCGGGGGCCAACTCCTACGAGCAGTACTTC; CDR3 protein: CASKSGANSYEQYF
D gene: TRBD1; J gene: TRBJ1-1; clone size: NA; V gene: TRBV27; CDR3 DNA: TGTGCCAGCAGTTTCCGACAGGGGAACACTGAAGCTTTCTTT; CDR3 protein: CASSFRQGNTEAFF
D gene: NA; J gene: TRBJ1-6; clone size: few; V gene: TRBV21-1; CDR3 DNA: TGTGCCAGCAGCAAAGTAGAGACTTTCGCCCGGTATAATTCACCCCTCCACTTT; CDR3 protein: CASSKVETFARYNSPLHF
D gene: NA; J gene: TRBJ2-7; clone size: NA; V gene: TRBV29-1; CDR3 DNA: TGCAGCGTTGAATATGTATACGAGCAGTACTTC; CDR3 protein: CSVEYVYEQYF
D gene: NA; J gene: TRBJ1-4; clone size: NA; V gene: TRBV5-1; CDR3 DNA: TGCGCCAGCAGCGGGACCGGGTCGACTAATGAAAAACTGTTTTTT; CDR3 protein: CASSGTGSTNEKLFF
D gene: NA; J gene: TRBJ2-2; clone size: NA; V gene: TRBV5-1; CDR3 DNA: TGCGCCAGCAGCTTGGTCGGACTCAACACCGGGGAGCTGTTTTTT; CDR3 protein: CASSLVGLNTGELFF
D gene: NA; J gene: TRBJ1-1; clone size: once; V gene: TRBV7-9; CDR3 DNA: TGTGCCAGCAGGTTAAACACTGAAGCTTTCTTT; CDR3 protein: CASRLNTEAFF
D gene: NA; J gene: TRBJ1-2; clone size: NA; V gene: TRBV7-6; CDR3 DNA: TGTGCCAGCAGCCCAACAACAGACTATGGCTACACCTTC; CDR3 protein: CASSPTTDYGYTF
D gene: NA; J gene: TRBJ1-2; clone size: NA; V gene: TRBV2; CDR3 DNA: TGTGCCAGCAGTCACCGCTATGGCTACACCTTC; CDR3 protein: CASSHRYGYTF
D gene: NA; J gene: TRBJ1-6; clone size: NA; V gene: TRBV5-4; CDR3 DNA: TGTGCCAGCAGCCCAGGGAGGGGTAATTCACCCCTCCACTTT; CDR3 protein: CASSPGRGNSPLHF
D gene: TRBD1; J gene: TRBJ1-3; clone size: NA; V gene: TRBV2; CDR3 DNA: TGTGCCAGCGGAGACAGGGACTCTGGAAACACCATATATTTT; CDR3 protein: CASGDRDSGNTIYF
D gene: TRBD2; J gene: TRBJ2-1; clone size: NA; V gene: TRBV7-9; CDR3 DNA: TGTGCCAGCAGCTTAAGTCTAGCGGGGGTGTACAATGAGCAGTTCTTC; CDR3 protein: CASSLSLAGVYNEQFF
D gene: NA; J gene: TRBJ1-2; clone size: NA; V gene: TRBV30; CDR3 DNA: TGTGCCTGGGGTGGGGCGCCAAACTATGGCTACACCTTC; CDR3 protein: CAWGGAPNYGYTF
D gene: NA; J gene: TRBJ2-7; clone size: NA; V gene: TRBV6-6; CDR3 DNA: TGTGCCAGCAGTATAGGGGGATCCTACGAGCAGTACTTC; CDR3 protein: CASSIGGSYEQYF
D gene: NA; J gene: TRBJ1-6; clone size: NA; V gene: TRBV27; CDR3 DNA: TGTGCCAGCAGTTTCCAAACCTCCTCCTATAATTCACCCCTCCACTTT; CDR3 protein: CASSFQTSSYNSPLHF
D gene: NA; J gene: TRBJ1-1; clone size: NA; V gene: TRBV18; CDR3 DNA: TGTGCCAGCTCACCACCGGTCCTACGAGGGGTGGTGAATGAAGCTTTCTTT; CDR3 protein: CASSPPVLRGVVNEAFF
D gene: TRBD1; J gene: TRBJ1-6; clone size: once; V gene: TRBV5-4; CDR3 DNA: TGTGCCAGCAGCTTCGGACAGGGAGGGAATTCACCCCTCCACTTT; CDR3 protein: CASSFGQGGNSPLHF
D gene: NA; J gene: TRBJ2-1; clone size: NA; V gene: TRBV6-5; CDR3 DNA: TGTGCCAGCATTTCAACTTTGGGGGGCAATGAGCAGTTCTTC; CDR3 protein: CASISTLGGNEQFF